The rows below give T cell receptor beta chains drawn from one sample of a study of CD8+ T cells in alopecia areata. The assay was immunoSEQ multiplex PCR, and TCRdb's table has in-frame clones only and misses some. The sample includes 220,000 or so clones, 50% to 60% seen only once; the top ten take 0.45%. Sequenced material: CD4+ T cells sorted from blood, taken at week 0. The receptors originated from a human donor with alopecia areata. CDR3s include the opening cysteine and the closing phenylalanine or tryptophan. A D gene is named only where the DNA matches it firmly. Clone size is not always given. Where it is, it says once, few, many or a class for expanded clones.

>few|TRBV2|TRBJ1-1|.
CASSAQGRTEAFF
TGTGCCAGCAGTGCGCAGGGGAGGACTGAAGCTTTCTTT
>.|TRBV29-1|TRBJ2-3|.
CSEASTDTQYF
TGCAGCGAGGCTAGCACAGATACGCAGTATTTT
>.|TRBV11-1|TRBJ2-1|TRBD1
CASRRTGLSHEQFF
TGTGCCAGCAGAAGGACAGGGCTCTCCCATGAGCAGTTCTTC
>few|TRBV9|TRBJ2-7|TRBD2
CASSVGGTSGSSSYEQYF
TGTGCCAGCAGCGTAGGAGGGACTAGCGGGTCGAGCTCCTACGAGCAGTACTTC
>.|TRBV13|TRBJ1-2|TRBD1
CASSETGGPNYGYTF
TGTGCCAGCAGCGAGACAGGGGGCCCTAACTATGGCTACACCTTC
>.|TRBV29-1|TRBJ1-1|TRBD1
CSVPGGAVNTEAFF
TGCAGCGTCCCAGGGGGCGCCGTGAACACTGAAGCTTTCTTT
>.|TRBV10-3|TRBJ1-1|TRBD1
CAISPGTGLYMNTEAFF
TGTGCCATCAGTCCCGGGACAGGGCTGTACATGAACACTGAAGCTTTCTTT
>.|TRBV30|TRBJ1-2|.
CACYLRTYNYGYTF
TGTGCCTGCTACCTAAGGACTTATAACTATGGCTACACCTTC
>few|TRBV5-1|TRBJ1-2|.
CASSLDSYYGYTF
TGCGCCAGCAGCTTGGACTCTTACTATGGCTACACCTTC
>.|TRBV19|TRBJ2-2|TRBD1
CASTGQAATGELFF
TGTGCCAGTACCGGACAGGCGGCCACCGGGGAGCTGTTTTTT
>.|TRBV30|TRBJ1-1|.
CAWNGRESGFGNTEAFF
TGTGCCTGGAACGGGAGAGAATCCGGCTTTGGGAACACTGAAGCTTTCTTT
>.|TRBV5-1|TRBJ2-3|.
CASSLYRADTQYF
TGCGCCAGCAGCTTGTACAGGGCAGATACGCAGTATTTT
>few|TRBV5-4|TRBJ2-3|.
CASSLDSGTQYF
TGTGCCAGCAGCCTGGACAGCGGGACGCAGTATTTT